The 22 T cell receptor beta chains reported below all come from one sample, sequenced in a study of blood T cells in healthy people across ages. Through a sample-barcoded 5' primer and a J-beta primer mix, a second PCR was run for roughly 6 to 12 cycles. TCRdb analysed the 5' RACE reads with MiXCR anew, one entry per CDR3 protein. Here the sample spans fewer than 2,000,000 distinct CDR3 sequences, about 32% being singletons. Sequenced sample: blood. Every receptor here comes from a woman aged 30 to 39 in good health.

This clonotype has at least ten counts. This may come from a read error, since a much larger clone is one base off. This chain connects TRBV20-1 to TRBJ1-2, with 8 bases matching TRBD1. Germline CDR1 and CDR2: DFQATT and SNEGSKA (reference sequence). The CDR3 has 14 amino acids. The ends lost 5 bases at V and 6 bases at J; junction bases unmatched: 11. In nucleotides, the CDR3 is TGCAGTGCTGACCCCGGGACAGGCCGGGATGGCTACACCTTC. It is translated as CSADPGTGRDGYTF.

The rearrangement links TRBV20-1 to TRBJ1-2, with unresolved D. The germline V and J ends were trimmed by 3 bases and 4 bases, with 9 bases remaining between them. Germline V gene data show CDR1 as DFQATT and CDR2 as SNEGSKA (reference sequence). This CDR3 is 12 amino acids long. The CDR3 region has the DNA TGCAGTGCTAGTGTACTCGGCTATGGCTACACCTTC. It yields the protein CSASVLGYGYTF.

V is TRBV3-1 and J is TRBJ2-5, with TRBD1 matching 7 bases. CDR3 length equals 15 residues. Germline CDR1 is LGHDT and CDR2 is YNNKEL (reference sequence). The trim removed 4 bases at V and 2 bases at J, leaving 7 bases unmatched. CDR3 sequence (DNA): TGTGCCAGCAGCCGGTACCGGGACAGACAAGAGACCCAGTACTTC. This encodes CASSRYRDRQETQYF.

The gene calls are TRBV3-1 and TRBJ2-7; 7 bases line up with TRBD1. Germline V gene sequence: CDR1 LGHDT, CDR2 YNNKEL (reference sequence). The CDR3 is made up of 13 amino acids. Germline trimming cut 2 bases from V and 6 bases from J; bases unmatched to any gene: 4. This CDR3 reads CASSQPTGVEQYF. The CDR3, as DNA: TGTGCCAGCAGCCAACCTACAGGGGTCGAGCAGTACTTC.

J is TRBJ2-1 and V is TRBV7-3; 12 nucleotides agree with TRBD2. V gave up 5 bases and J gave up 9 bases; unmatched junction bases: 8. The length of the CDR3 is 15 residues. Germline CDR1 reads SGHTA; CDR2 reads FQGTGA. The CDR3 here is CASSLSSGGAVEQFF. DNA for the CDR3: TGTGCCAGCAGCCTTTCTAGCGGGGGGGCAGTTGAGCAGTTCTTC.

The chain links TRBV29-1 to TRBJ1-2; perhaps TRBD1 as D (6 bases). In germline, CDR1 is SQVTM, CDR2 ANQGSEA. There are 15 residues in the CDR3. Trimming took off 7 bases at V and 0 bases at J, with 18 bases between the two ends. In DNA form, the CDR3 reads TGCAGCGCGACTCCCTATGGGGGCCCTAACTATGGCTACACCTTC. Its protein is CSATPYGGPNYGYTF.

The chain is built from TRBV7-3 and TRBJ2-5; D may correspond to TRBD1 or TRBD2 (5 bases each). This CDR3 has 14 amino acids. Germline CDR1 SGHTA, CDR2 FQGTGA. Trimming removed 2 bases at V and 7 bases at J, with 14 bases between. The CDR3 nucleotides are TGTGCCAGCAGCTTAGAGGGACCCCTCGGGACCCAGTACTTC. Its translation: CASSLEGPLGTQYF.

This clonotype has only a few counts. CDR3 protein: CASSSGVNYEQYF. In DNA, the CDR3 is TGTGCCAGCAGTTCCGGGGTTAACTACGAGCAGTACTTC. The gene calls are TRBV27 and TRBJ2-7; weak D call: TRBD2 (5 bases). Germline V gene data show CDR1 as MNHEY and CDR2 as SMNVEV (reference sequence). The CDR3 loop spans 13 amino acids. V shed 4 bases and J shed 3 bases, with 10 bases lying between them.

Turning to this clonotype: At one end the junction does not follow the germline gene, possibly because of a read error. This chain links TRBV5-1 with TRBJ1-2, with 7 bases matching TRBD1. Germline-derived CDR1 and CDR2 are SGHRS and YFSETQ. This CDR3 region has 14 residues. The CDR3 DNA is TGCACCAGCAGCACATTGACAGGGTTGGATGGCTACACCTTC. It yields the protein CTSSTLTGLDGYTF. Using reference TRBV5-1 and TRBJ1-2 for the parts outside the CDR3, the full variable domain is KAGVTQTPRYLIKTRGQQVTLSCSPISGHRSVSWYQQTPGQGLQFLFEYFSETQRNKGNFPGRFSGRQFSNSRSEMNVSTLELGDSALYLCTSSTLTGLDGYTFGSGTRLTVV.

This clonotype has a handful of counts. This chain uses TRBV28 with TRBJ2-1; no reliable D call. Between the trimmed V and J ends, which lost 5 bases and 3 bases, there was a span of 8 bases. Germline-derived CDR1 and CDR2 are MDHEN and SYDVKM. The CDR3 is 13 amino acids. This CDR3 reads CASSGPVYNEQFF. The CDR3 coding sequence is TGTGCCAGCAGTGGACCGGTCTACAATGAGCAGTTCTTC. Together with reference TRBV28 and TRBJ2-1, the CDR3 gives the full variable domain: DVKVTQSSRYLVKRTGEKVFLECVQDMDHENMFWYRQDPGLGLRLIYFSYDVKMKEKGDIPEGYSVSREKKERFSLILESASTNQTSMYLCASSGPVYNEQFFGPGTRLTVL.

This clonotype has at least ten counts. The rearrangement joins TRBV5-5 to TRBJ2-7, with D perhaps assigned TRBD1 or TRBD2 (5 bases each). V was trimmed by 4 bases and J by 7 bases, leaving 12 bases between them. CDR3 length equals 12 residues. Germline CDR1 is SGHKS and CDR2 is YYEKEE (reference sequence). The CDR3 spells CASSQGTLEQYF. CDR3 nucleotide sequence: TGTGCCAGCAGCCAAGGGACCCTGGAGCAGTACTTC.

This clonotype was recorded at least ten times. The CDR3 sequence is CASSVGWSGGQETQYF. CDR3 DNA sequence: TGTGCCAGCAGCGTAGGCTGGTCGGGAGGTCAAGAGACCCAGTACTTC. This chain connects TRBV9 to TRBJ2-5; 7 bases are a match to TRBD2. The CDR3 contains 16 residues. The J segment lost 2 bases and the V segment lost 0 bases, leaving 7 bases of the junction unmatched. Per germline, CDR1 SGDLS and CDR2 YYNGEE.

V and J are TRBV7-6 and TRBJ2-7; TRBD1 matches at 7 bases. CDR3 length equals 15 residues. Germline V gives CDR1 SGHVS, CDR2 FNYEAQ. Unmatched junction bases numbered 7, after V lost 2 bases and J lost 3 bases. As DNA, the CDR3 is TGTGCCAGCAGCTTAACTACGACAGGGAGCTACGAGCAGTACTTC. As protein: CASSLTTTGSYEQYF.

This clonotype was detected only a few times. Here the CDR3 DNA reads TGCGCCAGCAGTGAGTTCGGACAGGGGCCCTACGAGCAGTACTTC. This gives the protein CASSEFGQGPYEQYF. The rearrangement joins TRBV10-1 to TRBJ2-7; 9 bases are shared with TRBD1. The CDR3 has 15 residues. Germline-derived CDR1 and CDR2 are WNHNN and SYGVQD (reference sequence). Trimming at V came to 1 base and at J to 2 bases, leaving 3 bases not matched to a gene.

The rearrangement joins TRBV12-5 to TRBJ2-7; a weak D match, TRBD2 (6 bases). V shed 5 bases and J shed 0 bases, with 20 bases lying between them. The CDR3 covers 17 residues. Per the germline V gene, CDR1 is LGHNT and CDR2 is FRNRAP. The CDR3 is CASGPLDGGASSYEQYF. CDR3 in DNA: TGTGCTAGTGGTCCACTGGACGGCGGGGCGAGCTCCTACGAGCAGTACTTC.

The V call is TRBV4-2, the J call TRBJ1-2; D is perhaps TRBD1 (5 bases). From germline, CDR1 is LGHNA and CDR2 YNFKEQ. V was shortened by 1 base and J by 4 bases, with 16 bases between the two germline ends. The CDR3 has 16 residues. The CDR3 region is CASSQVSPRGTYGYTF. CDR3 DNA: TGTGCCAGCAGCCAAGTGTCCCCCCGGGGGACCTATGGCTACACCTTC.

This clonotype was recorded once. At one boundary the junction diverges from the germline segment, which might be a read error. The chain has TRBV7-9 and TRBJ2-1, with 10 bases lining up with TRBD2. This CDR3 spans 16 amino acids. Germline assignment: CDR1 SEHNR and CDR2 FQNEAQ (reference sequence). CDR3 DNA sequence: TGTTCCAGCAGCTTTAAAGCGGGAGGGCAAATCAATGAGCAGTTCTTC. This encodes CSSSFKAGGQINEQFF.

Worth noting for this clonotype: One end of the junction is discordant with germline, which a read error may explain. The V gene is TRBV5-1, the J gene TRBJ2-4; 12 nucleotides line up with TRBD2. The DNA end is more similar to TRBJ2-7, so the J call may be wrong. The germline gives CDR1 SGHRS, CDR2 YFSETQ. This CDR3 comprises 14 residues. The CDR3 DNA reads as TGCGCCGGCAGCTGGACTAGCGGGACCTACGAGCAGTACTTC. This gives the protein CAGSWTSGTYEQYF.

V is TRBV2 and J is TRBJ2-1; the D gene is possibly TRBD2 (5 bases). V was trimmed by 8 bases and J by 7 bases, leaving 12 bases between them. Germline loops: CDR1 SNHLY, CDR2 FYNNEI. CDR3 size: 12 residues. The CDR3 DNA follows: TGTGCCAGCTGGGCGCGGGCTAATGAGCAGTTCTTC. Its protein product is CASWARANEQFF. The full variable domain, its missing parts supplied by reference TRBV2 and TRBJ2-1, is EPEVTQTPSHQVTQMGQEVILRCVPISNHLYFYWYRQILGQKVEFLVSFYNNEISEKSEIFDDQFSVERPDGSNFTLKIRSTKLEDSAMYFCASWARANEQFFGPGTRLTVL.

This clonotype was seen only once. This chain joins TRBV7-9 and TRBJ1-2; perhaps TRBD1 as D (5 bases). This CDR3 has 16 residues. The germline gives CDR1 SEHNR, CDR2 FQNEAQ (reference sequence). V lost 5 bases and J lost 2, with 18 bases in between. The CDR3 sequence is CASSPLPGRSNYGYTF. In nucleotides, the CDR3 is TGTGCCAGCAGCCCCCTGCCAGGGCGGTCCAACTATGGCTACACCTTC.

This clonotype was picked up a small number of times. The gene calls are TRBV5-1 and TRBJ2-2; a weak D match, TRBD1 (5 bases). Germline CDR1 is SGHRS and CDR2 is YFSETQ. V lost 5 bases and J 1 base, leaving 9 bases between the germline ends. The CDR3 runs to 14 residues. CDR3 in amino acids: CASRFRENTGELFF. CDR3 in DNA: TGCGCCAGCAGATTCAGGGAGAACACCGGGGAGCTGTTTTTT.

The chain couples TRBV2 to TRBJ2-5, with D possibly being TRBD2 (6 bases). The CDR3 loop spans 15 amino acids. Trimming pared 6 bases from V and 5 bases from J, leaving 19 bases between. Germline V CDR1 and CDR2: SNHLY, FYNNEI. The CDR3: CASRGGDASWETQYF. The CDR3 DNA reads TGTGCCAGCAGGGGGGGAGACGCCTCCTGGGAGACCCAGTACTTC. Variable domain in full (rest from reference TRBV2 and TRBJ2-5): EPEVTQTPSHQVTQMGQEVILRCVPISNHLYFYWYRQILGQKVEFLVSFYNNEISEKSEIFDDQFSVERPDGSNFTLKIRSTKLEDSAMYFCASRGGDASWETQYFGPGTRLLVL.